The entry that follows covers one TCR beta chain sequence. A single record per CDR3 protein comes from TCRdb applying MiXCR to the 5' RACE reads. This sample has hundreds of thousands of distinct CDR3 sequences; less than 25% occur once, and the top ten carry about 8.7%. This record belongs to a study of T-cell memory formation after mild COVID-19. V was trimmed by 1 base and J by 6 bases, leaving 12 bases between them. Per the germline V gene, CDR1 is LNHNV and CDR2 is YYDKDF (reference sequence). This CDR3 comprises 15 residues. What was sequenced was PBMCs or a T cell subset sorted from them (not recorded which). The rearrangement links TRBV15 to TRBJ2-2; D possibly corresponds to TRBD1 (6 bases). This clonotype originated in an adult woman who had mild COVID-19 (a few samples of this study predate the infection). Cell type and time point are not known. CDR3: CATSRVVQGAGELFF. The CDR3 coding sequence is TGTGCCACCAGCAGAGTCGTACAGGGAGCCGGGGAGCTGTTTTTT.